This TCR beta chain came from a study of blood T cells in healthy people across ages. Next came a second PCR, run for roughly 6 to 11 cycles, which used a sample-barcoded 5' primer along with a J-beta primer mix. Each CDR3 protein gets one entry after TCRdb re-called the 5' RACE reads with MiXCR. Here the sample spans some 850,000 distinct CDR3 sequences, around a quarter being singletons. This clonotype was detected a few times. The sample was also linked to a second study, of T cells of mothers and their children.

The clonotype was recovered from a boy aged 10-17 years in good health. Sequenced input: blood.

CDR3 nucleotides: TGTGCCAGCAGCTTAGATTCGGTAGGAAATTCACCCCTCCACTTT. Protein sequence: CASSLDSVGNSPLHF. This rearrangement joins TRBV7-9 to TRBJ1-6, with D unresolved. The CDR3 covers 15 residues. The germline V gene encodes CDR1 SEHNR and CDR2 FQNEAQ (reference sequence). Trimming pared 1 base from V and 7 bases from J, leaving 11 bases between.